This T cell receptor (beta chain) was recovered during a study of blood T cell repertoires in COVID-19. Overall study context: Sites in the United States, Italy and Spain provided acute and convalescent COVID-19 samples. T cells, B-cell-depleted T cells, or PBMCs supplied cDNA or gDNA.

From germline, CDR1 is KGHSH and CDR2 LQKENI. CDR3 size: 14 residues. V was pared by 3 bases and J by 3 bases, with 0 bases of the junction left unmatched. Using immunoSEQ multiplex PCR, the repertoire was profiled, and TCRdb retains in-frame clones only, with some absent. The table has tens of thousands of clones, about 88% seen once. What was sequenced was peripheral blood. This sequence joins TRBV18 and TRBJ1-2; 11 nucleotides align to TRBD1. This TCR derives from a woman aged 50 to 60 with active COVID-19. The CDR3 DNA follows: TGTGCCAGCTCACCGGGACAGGGGGACTATGGCTACACCTTC. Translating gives CASSPGQGDYGYTF.